The next 21 T cell receptor beta chains were all read from a single sample in a study of T-cell memory formation after mild COVID-19. TCRdb used MiXCR to reprocess the 5' RACE reads, holding one entry per CDR3 protein. Of about 430,000 distinct CDR3 sequences listed, roughly 24% are singletons. The sequenced sample consisted of PBMCs or a T cell subset sorted from them (not recorded which). Receptor source: an adult woman who had mild COVID-19 (a few samples of this study predate the infection). Cell type and time point are not known.

This clonotype was seen more than once but under ten times. The chain has TRBV27 and TRBJ2-3; the D gene is possibly TRBD2 (6 bases). V lost 1 base to trimming and J lost 0 bases, with 8 bases between them. Looked up from germline, CDR1 is MNHEY and CDR2 is SMNVEV (reference sequence). The CDR3 totals 15 residues. The chain's CDR3 is CASSLFGSSTDTQYF. CDR3 nucleotide sequence: TGTGCCAGCAGTTTATTCGGGAGCAGCACAGATACGCAGTATTTT.

The chain links TRBV18 to TRBJ1-1, with TRBD1 identical over 8 bases. Unmatched junction bases numbered 3, after V lost 5 bases and J lost 1 base. Per germline, CDR1 KGHSH and CDR2 LQKENI. The CDR3 runs to 14 residues. CDR3 protein: CASSGQGGNTEAFF. As DNA, the CDR3 is TGTGCCAGCTCAGGACAGGGAGGGAACACTGAAGCTTTCTTT.

V usage is TRBV5-1 and J usage is TRBJ1-1, with D perhaps TRBD1 (6 bases). The CDR3 is 14 amino acids. The germline CDR1 and CDR2 sequences are SGHRS and YFSETQ. V was clipped by 4 bases and J by 1 base, with 11 bases between them. CDR3 DNA sequence: TGCGCCAGCAGCGCAACAGGGAAGAACACTGAAGCTTTCTTT. This encodes CASSATGKNTEAFF.

V gene TRBV3-1 combines with J gene TRBJ1-1; TRBD1 aligns across 9 bases. The CDR3 length is 14 residues. Germline loops: CDR1 LGHDT, CDR2 YNNKEL (reference sequence). Germline trimming cut 3 bases from V and 7 bases from J; bases unmatched to any gene: 6. CDR3 sequence: CASSQDRGTDEAFF. The CDR3 bases are TGTGCCAGCAGCCAGGACAGGGGAACTGATGAAGCTTTCTTT.

The chain links TRBV12-3 or TRBV12-4 to TRBJ2-1; 11 positions agree with TRBD2. CDR3 size: 19 residues. V was clipped by 3 bases and J by 6 bases; unmatched bases: 16. Here the CDR3 DNA reads TGTGCCAGCAGTTTCCCCCGCGAACTAGCGGGAGAGGCGCCCAATGAGCAGTTCTTC. This encodes CASSFPRELAGEAPNEQFF.

V is TRBV27 and J is TRBJ2-3; D remains ambiguous. The CDR3 runs 13 residues. Germline V lookup: CDR1 MNHEY, CDR2 SMNVEV (reference sequence). Deletions cut 2 bases from V and 2 bases from J, with 5 bases between. Here the CDR3 DNA reads TGTGCCAGCAGTTTACTACTCACAGATACGCAGTATTTT. It is translated as CASSLLLTDTQYF.

V is TRBV7-2 and J is TRBJ2-1; 9 nucleotides match TRBD2. Germline CDR1 is SGHTA and CDR2 is FQGNSA. J was trimmed by 6 bases and V by 5 bases; bases with no gene match: 11. CDR3 length equals 16 residues. CDR3 DNA sequence: TGTGCCAGCAGCCCCCCGCTTCTAGCGGGACTCAATGAGCAGTTCTTC. Translated, it gives CASSPPLLAGLNEQFF.

In this sample, this clonotype turned up a few times. The chain carries TRBV27 and TRBJ1-6, with D possibly being TRBD1 (6 bases). Germline-derived CDR1 and CDR2 are MNHEY and SMNVEV (reference sequence). V was clipped by 1 base and J by 9 bases, with 13 bases between them. This CDR3 has 15 residues. DNA for the CDR3: TGTGCCAGCAGTTTATTCTTATCCAGGGGTTCACCCCTCCACTTT. Translating gives CASSLFLSRGSPLHF.

V is TRBV5-1 and J is TRBJ1-5, with 10 bases lining up with TRBD1. The CDR3 runs to 15 residues. Trimming cost V 1 base and J 6 bases; bases outside gene matches: 4. In germline, CDR1 is SGHRS, CDR2 YFSETQ. The CDR3, as DNA: TGCGCCAGCAGCTTGACGGGACAGGGGATTCAGCCCCAGCATTTT. Translated, it gives CASSLTGQGIQPQHF. Based on the CDR3 plus reference TRBV5-1 and TRBJ1-5, the full variable domain is KAGVTQTPRYLIKTRGQQVTLSCSPISGHRSVSWYQQTPGQGLQFLFEYFSETQRNKGNFPGRFSGRQFSNSRSEMNVSTLELGDSALYLCASSLTGQGIQPQHFGDGTRLSIL.

The chain carries TRBV19 and TRBJ2-2; 12 bases agree with TRBD2. Trimming took 10 bases from V and 5 from J; bases not matched to a gene: 14. The length of the CDR3 is 17 residues. Germline assignment: CDR1 LNHDA and CDR2 SQIVND (reference sequence). In DNA form, the CDR3 reads TGTGCCACTCGGGGTAGACTAGCGGGAGTAGGGACCGGGGAGCTGTTTTTT. Its translation: CATRGRLAGVGTGELFF.

This clonotype turned up a few times. The V gene is TRBV7-2, the J gene TRBJ2-5, with 9 bases matching TRBD1. Germline-derived CDR1 and CDR2 are SGHTA and FQGNSA. This CDR3 spans 15 amino acids. The V and J ends lost 3 bases and 2 bases, in that order; junction bases with no gene match: 4. The CDR3 DNA sequence: TGTGCCAGCAGCTTGACCGGGACAGGGCAAGAGACCCAGTACTTC. This sequence encodes CASSLTGTGQETQYF.

This chain joins TRBV20-1 and TRBJ1-2, with TRBD1 identical over 7 bases. The germline V gene has CDR1 DFQATT and CDR2 SNEGSKA (reference sequence). This CDR3 comprises 10 residues. V lost 6 bases and J lost 8; bases outside the gene matches: 3. The CDR3 coding sequence is TGCAGTGCCTGGGACAGCGGCTACACCTTC. Its protein is CSAWDSGYTF.

The CDR3 DNA reads TGTGCTAGTGGTTCGGGACAGGGCAACTATGGCTACACCTTC. Translation gives CASGSGQGNYGYTF. This chain joins TRBV12-5 and TRBJ1-2, with TRBD1 matching over 9 bases. Trimming took 4 bases from V and 2 from J; bases not matched to a gene: 2. Germline CDR1 and CDR2: LGHNT and FRNRAP. This CDR3 spans 14 amino acids.

The chain combines TRBV9 with TRBJ1-2; tentatively, D is TRBD1 (5 bases). Trimming stripped 3 bases from V and 4 bases from J, with 10 bases between. From germline, CDR1 is SGDLS and CDR2 YYNGEE. CDR3 length: 13 amino acids. DNA for the CDR3: TGTGCCAGCAGCGGGGGGGACCCCTATGGCTACACCTTC. Encoded protein: CASSGGDPYGYTF.

This chain joins TRBV5-6 and TRBJ1-5; D gene ambiguous. The germline V gene has CDR1 SGHDT and CDR2 YYEEEE. The CDR3 consists of 15 residues. V lost 3 bases and J lost 9, with 19 bases in between. The CDR3 region is CASSSYYRAPGPQHF. Here the CDR3 DNA reads TGTGCCAGCAGCTCTTATTACCGGGCCCCAGGGCCCCAGCATTTT.

The chain has TRBV21-1 and TRBJ1-2; TRBD1 is taken as the D call from the table, unchecked against the DNA. TRBV21-1 is given as a pseudogene. The length of the CDR3 is 18 residues. CDR3 in amino acids: CASSKAAGQGRINYGYTF. CDR3 nucleotides: TGTGCCAGCAGCAAAGCCGCGGGACAGGGAAGAATCAACTATGGCTACACCTTC.

The chain has TRBV15 and TRBJ2-5, with a possible D match to TRBD1 (5 bases). V was pared by 4 bases and J by 1 base, with 10 bases between. This CDR3 contains 14 residues. Germline CDR1 and CDR2: LNHNV and YYDKDF (reference sequence). CDR3 sequence: CATSKEQAQETQYF. The CDR3 DNA follows: TGTGCCACCAGCAAAGAACAGGCCCAAGAGACCCAGTACTTC.

The chain employs TRBV30 and TRBJ2-1; 15 positions agree with TRBD2. Germline V CDR1 and CDR2: GTSNPN, SVGIG (reference sequence). The CDR3 is made up of 15 amino acids. V shed 2 bases and J 10 bases; nucleotides not matched to a gene: 6. The CDR3 bases are TGTGCCTGGAGTCTTGGACTAGCGGGAGGGGAAGAGCAGTTCTTC. Protein: CAWSLGLAGGEEQFF.

The chain carries TRBV7-3 and TRBJ1-4; D remains unclear. V was trimmed by 5 bases and J by 0 bases, leaving 4 bases between them. The CDR3 totals 13 residues. Germline CDR1 is SGHTA and CDR2 is FQGTGA. The CDR3 loop is CASSPPTNEKLFF. The CDR3 DNA sequence: TGTGCCAGCAGCCCCCCAACTAATGAAAAACTGTTTTTT.

The sample holds many counts of this clonotype. The chain links TRBV2 to TRBJ2-3, with 9 bases identical to TRBD2. The CDR3 covers 13 residues. CDR1 and CDR2 from the germline V gene are SNHLY and FYNNEI. V dropped 8 bases and J dropped 5; count of bases not matched to a gene: 5. CDR3 in DNA: TGTGCCAGCTGCGGGGGGGAGGGAGATACGCAGTATTTT. Amino acids: CASCGGEGDTQYF.

The chain joins TRBV7-9 to TRBJ2-7, with D uncertain. The V and J ends lost 2 bases and 0 bases respectively, with 5 bases between them. Germline CDR1 is SEHNR and CDR2 is FQNEAQ (reference sequence). CDR3 length: 13 residues. The CDR3 reads CASSLILSYEQYF. The CDR3 DNA sequence: TGTGCCAGCAGCTTAATCCTCTCCTACGAGCAGTACTTC. Supplemented by reference TRBV7-9 and TRBJ2-7, the full variable domain reads DTGVSQNPRHKITKRGQNVTFRCDPISEHNRLYWYRQTLGQGPEFLTYFQNEAQLEKSRLLSDRFSAERPKGSFSTLEIQRTEQGDSAMYLCASSLILSYEQYFGPGTRLTVT.